The clone carrying this T cell receptor beta chain came up a few times. The data originate from a study of T-cell memory formation after mild COVID-19. Study in general: Clusters were largely donor specific.

CDR1 SGHNT and CDR2 YENEEA come from the germline V gene. Deletions cut 5 bases from V and 6 bases from J, with 14 bases between. This CDR3 is 14 amino acids long. TCRdb re-analysed the 5' RACE reads in MiXCR, keeping a single row per CDR3 protein. Here the sample spans 360,000 or so distinct CDR3 sequences, around 28% being singletons. The chain combines TRBV11-3 with TRBJ2-1; D is ambiguous. The sequenced sample consisted of PBMCs or a T cell subset sorted from them (not recorded which). This TCR was sampled from an adult woman who had mild COVID-19 (a few samples of this study predate the infection). Cell type and time point are not known. CDR3 bases: TGTGCCAGCAGCGCTCTCCTAGGAGTCAATGAGCAGTTCTTC. Its protein is CASSALLGVNEQFF.